Each of the 5 T cell receptor beta chains below was sequenced from the same sample in a study of shared clonotypes between healthy human individuals. CD45RO-negative, CCR7-positively selected cells formed the naive CD8 fraction, excluding terminally differentiated effector memory CD45RA+ cells. Using immunoSEQ multiplex PCR, the repertoire was profiled, and TCRdb retains in-frame clones only, with some absent. The sample has hundreds of thousands of clones; approximately 96% are singletons. Sequenced input: naive CD8+ T cells sorted from blood. The receptors come from a woman aged 25-40 years in good health.

V usage is TRBV10-1 and J usage is TRBJ2-2, with D hard to call. CDR1 and CDR2 from the germline V gene are WNHNN and SYGVQD (reference sequence). The CDR3 is made up of 14 amino acids. V was cut by 6 bases and J by 3 bases, with 11 bases left in between. CDR3 loop: CASRNDWDTGELFF. The CDR3 DNA follows: TGCGCCAGCAGGAATGACTGGGACACCGGGGAGCTGTTTTTT.

A note on this clone: Other DNA variants within this sample encode the same CDR3. This chain joins TRBV9 and TRBJ2-2; D is unresolved. The CDR3 loop spans 13 amino acids. The ends were cut back, 0 bases at V and 4 bases at J, with 4 bases in the middle. Germline lookup yields CDR1 SGDLS and CDR2 YYNGEE. Written as DNA, the CDR3 is TGTGCCAGCAGCGTAGGCGGCACCGGGGAGCTGTTTTTT. It is translated as CASSVGGTGELFF.

The chain couples TRBV7-9 to TRBJ1-4; D is unclear. The length of the CDR3 is 13 residues. Trimming removed 5 bases at V and 7 bases at J, with 11 bases between. Germline loops: CDR1 SEHNR, CDR2 FQNEAQ (reference sequence). CDR3 DNA: TGTGCCAGCAGCCTCCCCTCTAGTGAAAAACTGTTTTTT. Translated, it gives CASSLPSSEKLFF.

The chain carries TRBV27 and TRBJ2-5, with 13 bases fitting TRBD2. V lost 6 bases, J lost 5 bases, and 3 bases stayed unmatched. The germline gives CDR1 MNHEY, CDR2 SMNVEV (reference sequence). The CDR3 totals 14 residues. The CDR3 here is CASRLAGGHETQYF. The CDR3 DNA reads as TGTGCCAGCAGACTAGCGGGAGGGCACGAGACCCAGTACTTC.

The V gene is TRBV6-6, the J gene TRBJ1-1; no clear D. Trimming took 7 bases from V and 2 from J, leaving 11 bases between them. The germline V gene has CDR1 MNHNY and CDR2 SVGAGI (reference sequence). This CDR3 is built from 13 residues. Written as DNA, the CDR3 is TGTGCCAGCACACCAGGCTACAACACTGAAGCTTTCTTT. Its protein is CASTPGYNTEAFF.